This entry describes one T cell receptor (beta chain). The data stem from a study of control samples from healthy donors and cancer patients. Assay: immunoSEQ multiplex PCR; the TCRdb copy retains only in-frame clones and omits some. The sample has 35,000 to 45,000 clones, under 95% seen once. The length of the CDR3 is 13 residues. The V end lost 0 bases, the J end lost 8 bases, and 7 bases lay between the germline ends. Germline loops: CDR1 KGHSY, CDR2 FQNENV. This sequence originates from a woman between 40 and 55 years old with head and neck cancer. The V call is TRBV16, the J call TRBJ1-4, with D uncertain. Input material: PBMCs. The DNA for the CDR3 is TGTGCCAGCAGCCAATCGAGGAACGAAAAACTGTTTTTT. It specifies CASSQSRNEKLFF.